These 28 T cell receptor beta chains originate from one sample sequenced in a study of cytomegalovirus exposure and HLA in healthy donors. The PCR employed 60 Vbeta primers together with 13 Jbeta primers. Some clones are missing from TCRdb's copy, which holds only in-frame ones; the method was immunoSEQ multiplex PCR. Of just over 200,000 clones listed, more than 60% are singletons. The sequencing input was PBMCs. The receptor set was obtained from a man aged 45-65 years in good health and CMV-seronegative.

This clone was detected only a few times. V usage is TRBV11-2 and J usage is TRBJ2-2; no clear D gene. This CDR3 is 15 amino acids long. Germline V CDR1 and CDR2: SGHAT, FQNNGV. The ends were cut back, 1 base at V and 5 bases at J, with 11 bases in the middle. The CDR3 DNA is TGTGCCAGCAGCTTAGCGTTCCAGAGGACCGGGGAGCTGTTTTTT. Protein: CASSLAFQRTGELFF.

The chain combines TRBV2 with TRBJ2-3; D is possibly TRBD1 (6 bases). The CDR3 is 16 amino acids. From germline, CDR1 is SNHLY and CDR2 FYNNEI. V was clipped by 8 bases and J by 1 base, with 19 bases between them. The DNA of the CDR3 is TGTGCCAGCCAAACCGATACTAGGACAGGCACAGATACGCAGTATTTT. The encoded protein is CASQTDTRTGTDTQYF.

The rearrangement links TRBV4-2 to TRBJ2-1; 9 bases agree with TRBD1. Germline V gene lookup returns CDR1 LGHNA and CDR2 YNFKEQ. This CDR3 comprises 15 residues. The V and J ends lost 4 bases and 8 bases, in that order; junction bases with no gene match: 9. DNA of the CDR3: TGTGCCAGCAGCCCCCACAGGGGGCGCTTCGATGAGCAGTTCTTC. Its translation is CASSPHRGRFDEQFF.

The V and J genes are TRBV27 and TRBJ2-7, with a tentative D call TRBD2 (6 bases). This CDR3 is 14 amino acids long. Germline V gene lookup returns CDR1 MNHEY and CDR2 SMNVEV (reference sequence). V lost 5 bases to trimming and J lost 2 bases, with 13 bases between them. CDR3 DNA: TGTGCCAGCAGTCCAATAGCGGAGACCTACGAGCAGTACTTC. Protein: CASSPIAETYEQYF.

The V gene is TRBV6-5, the J gene TRBJ1-1; possibly TRBD1 for D (6 bases). V gave up 6 bases and J gave up 2 bases, with 13 bases separating them. This CDR3 contains 14 residues. Looked up from germline, CDR1 is MNHEY and CDR2 is SVGAGI. CDR3: CASRTRDTNTEAFF. The CDR3 nucleotides are TGTGCCAGCAGAACCAGGGACACAAACACTGAAGCTTTCTTT.

The genes are TRBV11-2 and TRBJ2-7, with D tentatively TRBD2 (5 bases). Trimming cost V 8 bases and J 4 bases, with 12 bases left between them. This CDR3 region has 12 residues. Germline V lookup: CDR1 SGHAT, CDR2 FQNNGV. The CDR3 protein is CASRHEGYEQYF. Written as DNA, the CDR3 is TGTGCCAGCCGCCACGAGGGTTACGAGCAGTACTTC.

The sample holds one count of this clone. The chain couples TRBV4-1 to TRBJ1-4, with D unresolved. This CDR3 has 16 residues. The germline gives CDR1 MGHRA, CDR2 YSYEKL. The V end was cut by 0 bases, the J end by 3 bases, with 11 bases between. In nucleotides, the CDR3 is TGCGCCAGCAGCCAAGATCTAGTAGGATCTAATGAAAAACTGTTTTTT. It is translated as CASSQDLVGSNEKLFF.

The V call is TRBV27, the J call TRBJ1-5; D possibly corresponds to TRBD1 (6 bases). Trimming stripped 5 bases from V and 7 bases from J, with 15 bases between. The CDR3 length is 14 residues. The V gene's germline CDR1 is MNHEY and CDR2 SMNVEV (reference sequence). The CDR3 here is CASSDEGGGQPQHF. The CDR3 DNA follows: TGTGCCAGCAGTGACGAGGGGGGAGGGCAGCCCCAGCATTTT.

The DNA of the CDR3 is TGTGCCAGCAGCAAGGAGGGTGGGTCATACGAGCAGTACTTC. It is translated as CASSKEGGSYEQYF. The chain is built from TRBV9 and TRBJ2-7, with a tentative D call TRBD2 (6 bases). The CDR3 has 14 residues. The V gene lost 4 bases and the J gene lost 4 bases, with 15 bases spanning the gap. In germline, CDR1 is SGDLS, CDR2 YYNGEE.

The chain combines TRBV2 with TRBJ2-2, with D possibly TRBD1 on 6 matching bases. Germline lookup yields CDR1 SNHLY and CDR2 FYNNEI. The CDR3 runs 16 residues. Trimming removed 8 bases at V and 5 bases at J, with 21 bases between. The CDR3 coding sequence is TGTGCCAGCGGAGAGGACAGTCTAGTTCTTACCGGGGAGCTGTTTTTT. This sequence encodes CASGEDSLVLTGELFF.

The chain carries TRBV5-1 and TRBJ2-7, with 10 bases aligning to TRBD1. Germline CDR1 reads SGHRS; CDR2 reads YFSETQ. Trimming removed 4 bases from V and 7 bases from J; junction bases left unmatched: 14. CDR3 length equals 16 residues. The CDR3 spells CASSIRTGTGEGEQYF. The CDR3 DNA reads TGCGCCAGCAGCATTAGAACCGGGACAGGGGAGGGGGAGCAGTACTTC. The full variable domain, in which reference TRBV5-1 and TRBJ2-7 provide the parts outside the CDR3, is KAGVTQTPRYLIKTRGQQVTLSCSPISGHRSVSWYQQTPGQGLQFLFEYFSETQRNKGNFPGRFSGRQFSNSRSEMNVSTLELGDSALYLCASSIRTGTGEGEQYFGPGTRLTVT.

This rearrangement joins TRBV5-4 to TRBJ2-5; 8 bases line up with TRBD2. Losses at the gene ends were 4 bases for V and 4 bases for J; bases not matched to a gene: 9. Germline V CDR1 and CDR2: SGHNT, YYREEE (reference sequence). The CDR3 has 15 amino acids. The CDR3 here is CASSTAGTRRETQYF. CDR3 coding DNA: TGTGCCAGCAGCACGGCCGGGACTAGAAGAGAGACCCAGTACTTC.

V and J are TRBV29-1 and TRBJ2-7; TRBD2 agrees at 10 bases. The V gene's germline CDR1 is SQVTM and CDR2 ANQGSEA. J gave up 2 bases and V 7 bases, and 5 bases lay outside the gene matches. This CDR3 has 13 residues. The CDR3 nucleotides are TGCAGCGCACGACTAGCGGGTACCTACGAGCAGTACTTC. It yields the protein CSARLAGTYEQYF.

V gene TRBV6-1 combines with J gene TRBJ2-1, with TRBD2 matching 11 bases. The CDR3 extends over 15 amino acids. Losses at the gene ends were 6 bases for V and 3 bases for J; bases not matched to a gene: 4. Germline V gives CDR1 MNHNS, CDR2 SASEGT. CDR3 nucleotides: TGTGCCAGCAGGATTACTAGCGGGAGCTACAATGAGCAGTTCTTC. Its translation: CASRITSGSYNEQFF.

V and J are TRBV7-2 and TRBJ2-5; 13 bases agree with TRBD2. The end of the DNA fits TRBJ2-7 better, so the J call may be wrong. The CDR3 spans 14 residues. The V gene's germline CDR1 is SGHTA and CDR2 FQGNSA. The CDR3 DNA sequence: TGTGCCAGCACCGGGACTAGCGGGACCTACGAGCAGTACTTC. Its translation: CASTGTSGTYEQYF.

This clone was detected a few times. V and J are TRBV21-1 and TRBJ2-7; the table names TRBD2, a call not compared with the DNA. TRBV21-1 counts as a pseudogene. The CDR3 covers 15 residues. The CDR3 reads CASSKPTSAGYEQYF. CDR3 nucleotides: TGTGCCAGCAGCAAACCAACCTCAGCGGGATACGAGCAGTACTTC.

The CDR3, as DNA: TGCGCCAGCAGCTTGGCTGGGGGGGGGAGCACAGATACGCAGTATTTT. Its translation is CASSLAGGGSTDTQYF. The chain combines TRBV5-1 with TRBJ2-3; 7 bases are shared with TRBD2. The V gene's germline CDR1 is SGHRS and CDR2 YFSETQ. The ends lost 0 bases at V and 0 bases at J; junction bases unmatched: 4. CDR3 length: 16 residues. Full variable domain (outside the CDR3, taken from reference TRBV5-1 and TRBJ2-3): KAGVTQTPRYLIKTRGQQVTLSCSPISGHRSVSWYQQTPGQGLQFLFEYFSETQRNKGNFPGRFSGRQFSNSRSEMNVSTLELGDSALYLCASSLAGGGSTDTQYFGPGTRLTVL.

The chain employs TRBV28 and TRBJ1-2; TRBD1 aligns across 9 bases. CDR1 and CDR2 from the germline V gene are MDHEN and SYDVKM. The CDR3 extends over 15 amino acids. V was clipped by 5 bases and J by 4 bases; unmatched bases: 8. The CDR3 sequence: CASSPAGQGSYGYTF. Here the CDR3 DNA reads TGTGCCAGCAGTCCTGCGGGACAGGGAAGCTATGGCTACACCTTC.

The chain couples TRBV9 to TRBJ1-5; weak D call: TRBD1 (5 bases). The CDR3 covers 16 residues. V shed 2 bases and J shed 3 bases, with 15 bases lying between them. Per germline, CDR1 SGDLS and CDR2 YYNGEE. Written as DNA, the CDR3 is TGTGCCAGCAGCGTCACCCCAGGGCCCCCCAATCAGCCCCAGCATTTT. Protein: CASSVTPGPPNQPQHF. The whole variable domain, remainder taken from reference TRBV9 and TRBJ1-5, is DSGVTQTPKHLITATGQRVTLRCSPRSGDLSVYWYQQSLDQGLQFLIQYYNGEERAKGNILERFSAQQFPDLHSELNLSSLELGDSALYFCASSVTPGPPNQPQHFGDGTRLSIL.

Written as DNA, the CDR3 is TGTGCCATCAGTGAGAGACAGACGCACTATGGCTACACCTTC. Its protein product is CAISERQTHYGYTF. This chain joins TRBV10-3 and TRBJ1-2; weak D call: TRBD1 (5 bases). Germline CDR1 is ENHRY and CDR2 is SYGVKD. This CDR3 contains 14 residues. The germline V and J ends were trimmed by 2 bases and 3 bases, with 10 bases remaining between them.

The chain carries TRBV5-6 and TRBJ1-1, with D perhaps TRBD1 (5 bases). V lost 4 bases, J lost 7 bases, and 11 bases lay in between. This CDR3 has 12 amino acids. Per germline, CDR1 SGHDT and CDR2 YYEEEE. CDR3 in DNA: TGTGCCAGCAGCACCCGGGGGGGTGAAGCTTTCTTT. Translating gives CASSTRGGEAFF.

This rearrangement joins TRBV2 to TRBJ2-5, with 7 bases lining up with TRBD2. The CDR3 covers 14 residues. Germline loops: CDR1 SNHLY, CDR2 FYNNEI. After removal of 6 bases from V and 5 bases from J, the junction contained 9 bases not matched to a gene. The CDR3 loop reads CASSQGLDYETQYF. CDR3 nucleotide sequence: TGTGCCAGCAGCCAAGGACTAGATTACGAGACCCAGTACTTC.

This chain uses TRBV7-7 with TRBJ2-3, with 7 bases aligning to TRBD1. V lost 2 bases to trimming and J lost 1 base; unmatched junction nucleotides: 6. CDR3 length: 16 residues. From germline, CDR1 is SSHAT and CDR2 FNYEAQ (reference sequence). CDR3 in DNA: TGTGCCAGCAGCTTAAATAAGGGGACAGGCACAGATACGCAGTATTTT. Protein product: CASSLNKGTGTDTQYF.

This chain uses TRBV4-2 with TRBJ2-7, with a possible D match to TRBD2 (6 bases). This CDR3 has 17 residues. Germline-derived CDR1 and CDR2 are LGHNA and YNFKEQ. V lost 5 bases and J lost 1, with 21 bases in between. The CDR3 DNA reads as TGTGCCAGCAGCTACGGCTGGCTGTCTAGCGATTCCTACGAGCAGTACTTC. Amino acid sequence: CASSYGWLSSDSYEQYF.

CDR3 nucleotide sequence: TGTGCCAGCAGTGGGCTGGGAGGCGGGTCCTACAATGAGCAGTTCTTC. The encoded protein is CASSGLGGGSYNEQFF. J is TRBJ2-1 and V is TRBV2, with D perhaps TRBD2 (6 bases). The CDR3 runs to 16 residues. The germline gives CDR1 SNHLY, CDR2 FYNNEI. V was shortened by 4 bases and J by 1 base, with 14 bases between the two germline ends.

To note about this clone: No conserved phenylalanine or tryptophan is present at the end of the CDR3, so a read error is the likely explanation. The limits of the CDR3 on the DNA are not certain, so only TCRdb's listed CDR3 is given. The chain combines TRBV2 with TRBJ1-2. The V gene's germline CDR1 is SNHLY and CDR2 FYNNEI. The CDR3 sequence runs 10 residues, both termini included. The CDR3 loop reads CASSDGLPVL.

This chain links TRBV5-1 with TRBJ2-2, with D tentatively TRBD2 (6 bases). The CDR3 contains 14 residues. Looked up from germline, CDR1 is SGHRS and CDR2 is YFSETQ. V lost 4 bases and J 5 bases, leaving 12 bases between the germline ends. CDR3 nucleotide sequence: TGCGCCAGCAGCACGAGTGGACTAACCGGGGAGCTGTTTTTT. It yields the protein CASSTSGLTGELFF. Variable domain in full (rest from reference TRBV5-1 and TRBJ2-2): KAGVTQTPRYLIKTRGQQVTLSCSPISGHRSVSWYQQTPGQGLQFLFEYFSETQRNKGNFPGRFSGRQFSNSRSEMNVSTLELGDSALYLCASSTSGLTGELFFGEGSRLTVL.

This clone was seen a single time. The CDR3 nucleotides read TGCAGCGTTGAAGGGAAGCGGGGGGGATACAATGAGCAGTTCTTC. It codes for CSVEGKRGGYNEQFF. This chain uses TRBV29-1 with TRBJ2-1; 10 nucleotides line up with TRBD2. Germline trimming cut 1 base from V and 4 bases from J; bases unmatched to any gene: 4. CDR1 and CDR2 (germline): SQVTM, ANQGSEA. The CDR3 runs to 15 residues.